This T cell receptor beta chain was recovered during a study of patients and donors after allogeneic stem cell transplantation. This clonotype was picked up a small number of times. TCRdb called the RT-PCR reads again in MiXCR, with one record for every CDR3 protein. This sample has roughly 940,000 distinct CDR3 sequences; approximately 18% occur once, and the top ten carry 6%. The sequence derives from a human donor who was either an allogeneic HSCT recipient or a stem cell or donor lymphocyte infusion donor (not recorded which). It is not recorded whose cells these are; they may come from a transplant donor. Sequencing was done on a sample of blood, either unsorted or a sorted T cell fraction (not recorded which).

The CDR3 DNA reads as TGTGCCAGCGGAGGACTAGCGGGAGGGATGGAGCAGTTCTTC. Translation gives CASGGLAGGMEQFF. The chain couples TRBV11-2 to TRBJ2-1, with TRBD2 matching 15 bases. Per germline, CDR1 SGHAT and CDR2 FQNNGV. The CDR3 has 14 amino acids. Trimming removed 8 bases from V and 10 bases from J; junction bases left unmatched: 6.